This T cell receptor (beta chain) was captured by sequencing in a study of cytomegalovirus exposure and HLA in healthy donors. Whole-study results and caveats: Approximately 160 TCR beta chains were listed as cytomegalovirus-associated. One later analysis, an examination of the 100 to 150 validation repertoires, found that first-cohort TCR clusters tended to co-occur in them.

There are 12 residues in the CDR3. Germline V gene data show CDR1 as GTSNPN and CDR2 as SVGIG (reference sequence). Trimming took 8 bases from V and 4 from J; bases not matched to a gene: 7. The assay was immunoSEQ multiplex PCR, and TCRdb's table has in-frame clones only and misses some. The sample yields fewer than 200,000 clones, 85% seen once. Comment on this clone: Its specificity is not known.

Sequencing was performed on PBMCs. The chain carries TRBV30 and TRBJ1-2; 7 nucleotides agree with TRBD1. This sequence originates from a man aged 18 to 30 in good health and CMV-seropositive. DNA of the CDR3: TGTGCCACCTCCTCAGGGGGCTATGGCTACACCTTC. Residues: CATSSGGYGYTF.